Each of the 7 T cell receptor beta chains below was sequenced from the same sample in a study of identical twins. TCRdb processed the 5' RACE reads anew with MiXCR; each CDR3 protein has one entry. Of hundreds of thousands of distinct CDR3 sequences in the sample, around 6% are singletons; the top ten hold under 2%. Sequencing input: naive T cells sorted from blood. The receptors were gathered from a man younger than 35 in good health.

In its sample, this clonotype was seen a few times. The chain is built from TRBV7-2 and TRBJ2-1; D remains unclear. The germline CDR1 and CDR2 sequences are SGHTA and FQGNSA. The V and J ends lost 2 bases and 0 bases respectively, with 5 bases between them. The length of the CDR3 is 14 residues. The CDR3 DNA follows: TGTGCCAGCAGCTTAACCAACTCCTACAATGAGCAGTTCTTC. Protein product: CASSLTNSYNEQFF. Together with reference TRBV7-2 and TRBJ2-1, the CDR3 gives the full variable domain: GAGVSQSPSNKVTEKGKDVELRCDPISGHTALYWYRQSLGQGLEFLIYFQGNSAPDKSGLPSDRFSAERTGGSVSTLTIQRTQQEDSAVYLCASSLTNSYNEQFFGPGTRLTVL.

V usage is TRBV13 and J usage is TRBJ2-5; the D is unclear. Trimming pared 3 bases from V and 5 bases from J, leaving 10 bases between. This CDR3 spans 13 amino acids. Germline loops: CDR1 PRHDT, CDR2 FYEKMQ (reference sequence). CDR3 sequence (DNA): TGTGCCAGCAGCTTCGACCAAGTGGAGACCCAGTACTTC. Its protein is CASSFDQVETQYF.

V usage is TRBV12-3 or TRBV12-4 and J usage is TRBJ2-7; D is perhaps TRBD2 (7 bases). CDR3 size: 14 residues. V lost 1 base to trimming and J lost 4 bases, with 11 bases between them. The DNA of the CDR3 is TGTGCCAGCAGTTTAGGCAGGGGAGGGTACGAGCAGTACTTC. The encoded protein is CASSLGRGGYEQYF.

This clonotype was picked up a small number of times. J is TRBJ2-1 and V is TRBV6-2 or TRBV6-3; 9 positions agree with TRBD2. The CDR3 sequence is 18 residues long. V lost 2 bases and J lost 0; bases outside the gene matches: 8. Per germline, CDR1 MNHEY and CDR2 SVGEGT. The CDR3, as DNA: TGTGCCAGCAGTTACCCGGGACTAGCAGAATACTCCTACAATGAGCAGTTCTTC. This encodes CASSYPGLAEYSYNEQFF.

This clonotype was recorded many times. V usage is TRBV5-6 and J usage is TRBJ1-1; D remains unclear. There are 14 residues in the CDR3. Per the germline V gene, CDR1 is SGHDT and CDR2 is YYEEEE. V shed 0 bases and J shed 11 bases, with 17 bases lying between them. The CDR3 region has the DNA TGTGCCAGCAGCTTGGGGCTCGAGGTACTCCACGCTTTCTTT. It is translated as CASSLGLEVLHAFF.

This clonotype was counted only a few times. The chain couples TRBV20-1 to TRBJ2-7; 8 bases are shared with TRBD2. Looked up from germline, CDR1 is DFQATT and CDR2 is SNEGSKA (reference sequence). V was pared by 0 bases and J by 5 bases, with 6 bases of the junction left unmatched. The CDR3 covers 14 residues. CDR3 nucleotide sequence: TGCAGTGCTAGAGATCCCGGGAGGGGTGACGAGCAGTACTTC. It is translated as CSARDPGRGDEQYF.

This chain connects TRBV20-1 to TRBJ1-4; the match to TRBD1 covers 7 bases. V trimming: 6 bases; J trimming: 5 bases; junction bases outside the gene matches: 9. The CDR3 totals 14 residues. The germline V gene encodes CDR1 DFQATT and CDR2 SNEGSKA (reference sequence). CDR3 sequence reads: CSADEGQINEKLFF. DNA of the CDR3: TGCAGTGCCGACGAGGGACAGATAAATGAAAAACTGTTTTTT.